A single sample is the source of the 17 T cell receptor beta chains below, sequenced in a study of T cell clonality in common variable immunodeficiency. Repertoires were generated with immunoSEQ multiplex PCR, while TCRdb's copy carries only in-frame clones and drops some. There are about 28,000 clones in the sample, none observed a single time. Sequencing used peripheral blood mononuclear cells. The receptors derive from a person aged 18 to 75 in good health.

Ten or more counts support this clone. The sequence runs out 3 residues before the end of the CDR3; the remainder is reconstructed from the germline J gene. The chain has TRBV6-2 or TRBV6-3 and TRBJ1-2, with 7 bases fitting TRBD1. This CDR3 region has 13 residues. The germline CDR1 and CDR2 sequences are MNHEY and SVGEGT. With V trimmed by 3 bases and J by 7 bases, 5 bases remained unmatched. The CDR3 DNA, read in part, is TGTGCCAGCAGTTATGGACAGGCAGTTGGC. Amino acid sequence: CASSYGQAVG. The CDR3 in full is CASSYGQAVGYTF.

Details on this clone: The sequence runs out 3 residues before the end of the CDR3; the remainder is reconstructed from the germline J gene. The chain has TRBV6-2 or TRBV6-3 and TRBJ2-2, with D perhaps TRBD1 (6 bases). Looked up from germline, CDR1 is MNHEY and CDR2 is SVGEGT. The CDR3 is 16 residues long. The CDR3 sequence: CASSYSTGQINSPLFF. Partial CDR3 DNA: TGTGCCAGCAGTTACTCTACCGGACAGATTAATTCACCG.

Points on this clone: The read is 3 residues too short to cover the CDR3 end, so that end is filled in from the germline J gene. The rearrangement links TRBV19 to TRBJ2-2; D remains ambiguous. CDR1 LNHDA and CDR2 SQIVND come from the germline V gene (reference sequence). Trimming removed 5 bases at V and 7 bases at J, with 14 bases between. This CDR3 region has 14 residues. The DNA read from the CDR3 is TGTGCCAGTAGTCGACAAGGGTCCGACGGGGAG. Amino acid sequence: CASSRQGSDGE. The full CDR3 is CASSRQGSDGELFF.

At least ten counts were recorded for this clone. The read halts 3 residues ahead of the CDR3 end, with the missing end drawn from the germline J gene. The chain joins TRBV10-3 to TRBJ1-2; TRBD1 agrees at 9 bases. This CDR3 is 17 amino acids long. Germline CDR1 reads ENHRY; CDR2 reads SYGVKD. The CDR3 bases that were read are TGTGCCATCAGTGAGGCGCCAGTCAACAGGGGGCAGGGAGGC. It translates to CAISEAPVNRGQGG. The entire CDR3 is CAISEAPVNRGQGGYTF.

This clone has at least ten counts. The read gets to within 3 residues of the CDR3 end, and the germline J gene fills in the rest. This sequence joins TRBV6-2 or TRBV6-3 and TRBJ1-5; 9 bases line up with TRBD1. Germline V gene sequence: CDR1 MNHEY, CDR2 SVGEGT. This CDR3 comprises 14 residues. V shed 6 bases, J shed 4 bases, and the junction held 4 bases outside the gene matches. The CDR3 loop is CASSRDRVNQPQHF. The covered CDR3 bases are TGTGCCAGCAGCCGGGACAGGGTGAATCAGCCC.

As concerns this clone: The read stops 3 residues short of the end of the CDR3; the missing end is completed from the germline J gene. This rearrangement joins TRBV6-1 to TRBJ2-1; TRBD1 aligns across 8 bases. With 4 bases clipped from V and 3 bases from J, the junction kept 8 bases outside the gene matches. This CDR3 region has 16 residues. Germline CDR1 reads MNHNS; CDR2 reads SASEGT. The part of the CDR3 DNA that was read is TGTGCCAGCAGTGTCGGCAGGGGGCGAGACTACAATGAG. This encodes CASSVGRGRDYNE. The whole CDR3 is CASSVGRGRDYNEQFF.

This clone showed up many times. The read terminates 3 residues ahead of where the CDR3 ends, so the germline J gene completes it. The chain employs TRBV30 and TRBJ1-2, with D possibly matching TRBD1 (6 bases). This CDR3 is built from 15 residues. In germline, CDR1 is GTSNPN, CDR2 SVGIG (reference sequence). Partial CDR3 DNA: TGTGCCTGGAGTAGGGACGAGGGGGTAATTGGGGGC. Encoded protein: CAWSRDEGVIGG. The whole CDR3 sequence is CAWSRDEGVIGGYTF.

CDR3 residues: CASSLDVDEQYF. The covered CDR3 bases are TGTGCCAGCAGCTTAGACGTAGACGAG. The chain employs TRBV7-9 and TRBJ2-7; D gene uncertain. The read is 3 residues too short to cover the CDR3 end, so that end is filled in from the germline J gene. Germline CDR1 SEHNR, CDR2 FQNEAQ (reference sequence). V lost 1 base to trimming and J lost 5 bases, with 6 bases between them. The CDR3 consists of 12 residues.

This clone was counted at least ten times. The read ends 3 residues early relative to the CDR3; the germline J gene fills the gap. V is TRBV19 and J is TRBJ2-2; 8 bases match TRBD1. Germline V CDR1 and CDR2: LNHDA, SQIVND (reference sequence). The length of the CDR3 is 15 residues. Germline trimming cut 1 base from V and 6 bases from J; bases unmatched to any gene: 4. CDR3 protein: CASSIVTGEAGELFF. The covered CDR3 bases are TGTGCCAGTAGTATAGTGACAGGGGAGGCCGGGGAG.

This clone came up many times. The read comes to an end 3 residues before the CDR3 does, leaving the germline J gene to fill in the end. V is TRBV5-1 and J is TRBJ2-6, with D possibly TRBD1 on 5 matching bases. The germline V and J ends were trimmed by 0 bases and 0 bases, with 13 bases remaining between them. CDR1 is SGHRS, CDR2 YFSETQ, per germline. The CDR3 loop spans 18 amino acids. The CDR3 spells CASSLGGAGNSGANVLTF. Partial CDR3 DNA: TGCGCCAGCAGCTTGGGGGGCGCAGGGAACTCTGGGGCCAACGTC.

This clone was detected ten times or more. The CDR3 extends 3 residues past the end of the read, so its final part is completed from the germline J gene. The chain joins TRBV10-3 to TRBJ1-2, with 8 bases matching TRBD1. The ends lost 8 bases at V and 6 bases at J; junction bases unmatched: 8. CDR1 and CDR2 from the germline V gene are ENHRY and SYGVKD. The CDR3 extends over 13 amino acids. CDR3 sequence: CAIFQQGDNGYTF. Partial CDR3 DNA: TGTGCCATCTTCCAACAGGGGGACAATGGC.

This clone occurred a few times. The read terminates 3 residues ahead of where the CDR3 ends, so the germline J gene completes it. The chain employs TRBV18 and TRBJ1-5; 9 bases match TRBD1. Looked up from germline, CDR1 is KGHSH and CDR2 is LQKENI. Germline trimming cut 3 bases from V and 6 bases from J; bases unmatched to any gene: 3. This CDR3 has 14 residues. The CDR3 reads CASSPGQGIQPQHF. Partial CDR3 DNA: TGTGCCAGCTCACCGGGACAGGGTATTCAGCCC.

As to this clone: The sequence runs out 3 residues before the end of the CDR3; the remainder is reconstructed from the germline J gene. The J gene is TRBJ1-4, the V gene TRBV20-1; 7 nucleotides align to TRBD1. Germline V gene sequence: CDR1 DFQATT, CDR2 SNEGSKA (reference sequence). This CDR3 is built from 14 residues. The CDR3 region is CSAPGQIIGSPLFF. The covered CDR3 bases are TGCAGTGCCCCGGGACAGATCATAGGTTCACCA.

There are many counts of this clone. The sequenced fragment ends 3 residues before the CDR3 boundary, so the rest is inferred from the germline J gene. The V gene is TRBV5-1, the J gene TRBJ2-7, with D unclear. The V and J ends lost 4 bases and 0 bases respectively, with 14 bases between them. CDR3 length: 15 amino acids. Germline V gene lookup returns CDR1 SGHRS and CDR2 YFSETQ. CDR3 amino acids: CASSQGPASSYEQYF. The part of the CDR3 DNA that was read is TGCGCCAGCAGCCAAGGTCCCGCTAGCTCCTACGAG. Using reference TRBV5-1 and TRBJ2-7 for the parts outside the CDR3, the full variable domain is KAGVTQTPRYLIKTRGQQVTLSCSPISGHRSVSWYQQTPGQGLQFLFEYFSETQRNKGNFPGRFSGRQFSNSRSEMNVSTLELGDSALYLCASSQGPASSYEQYFGPGTRLTVT.

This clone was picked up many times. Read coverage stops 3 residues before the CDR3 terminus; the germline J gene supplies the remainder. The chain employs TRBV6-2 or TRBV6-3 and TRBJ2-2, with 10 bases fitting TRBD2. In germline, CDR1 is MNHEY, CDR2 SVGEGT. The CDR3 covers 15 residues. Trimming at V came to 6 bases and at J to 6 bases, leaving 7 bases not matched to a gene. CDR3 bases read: TGTGCCAGCAGCCCGAGCGGGGGGGCGTCCGGGGAG. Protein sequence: CASSPSGGASGE. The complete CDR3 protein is CASSPSGGASGELFF.

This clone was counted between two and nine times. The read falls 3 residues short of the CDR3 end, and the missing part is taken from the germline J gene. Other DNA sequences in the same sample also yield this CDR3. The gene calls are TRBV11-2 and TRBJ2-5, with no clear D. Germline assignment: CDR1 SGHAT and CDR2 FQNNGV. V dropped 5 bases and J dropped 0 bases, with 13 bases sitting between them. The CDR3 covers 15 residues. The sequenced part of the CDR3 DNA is TGTGCCAGCAGCACACTGCAGGAGTACCAAGAGACC. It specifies CASSTLQEYQET. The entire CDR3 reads CASSTLQEYQETQYF. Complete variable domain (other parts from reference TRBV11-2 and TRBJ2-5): EAGVAQSPRYKIIEKRQSVAFWCNPISGHATLYWYQQILGQGPKLLIQFQNNGVVDDSQLPKDRFSAERLKGVDSTLKIQPAKLEDSAVYLCASSTLQEYQETQYFGPGTRLLVL.

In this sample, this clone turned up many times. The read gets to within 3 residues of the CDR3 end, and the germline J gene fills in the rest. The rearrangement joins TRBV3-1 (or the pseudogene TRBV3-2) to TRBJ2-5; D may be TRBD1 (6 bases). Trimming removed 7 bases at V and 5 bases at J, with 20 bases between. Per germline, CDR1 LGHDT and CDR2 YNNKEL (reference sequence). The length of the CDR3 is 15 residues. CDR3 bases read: TGTGCCAGCACCCCTGCAGCAGGGGAAGGGGAGACC. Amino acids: CASTPAAGEGET. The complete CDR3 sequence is CASTPAAGEGETQYF.